The 26 T cell receptor beta chains presented below share a single source sample, sequenced in a study of T cell changes during pregnancy in multiple sclerosis. Libraries were prepared by immunoSEQ multiplex PCR; TCRdb keeps only in-frame clonotypes and omits some of them. The repertoire holds tens of thousands of clones, with about 93% as singletons. The source material was peripheral blood, sampled in the third trimester of pregnancy. The receptors come from a female donor with multiple sclerosis, enrolled in a pregnancy study.

The rearrangement uses TRBV6-4 and TRBJ2-3; the D gene is possibly TRBD1 (5 bases). V lost 2 bases and J 0 bases, leaving 6 bases between the germline ends. The CDR3 contains 14 residues. CDR1 and CDR2 from the germline V gene are MRHNA and SNTAGT. Here the CDR3 reads CASSDQGSTDTQYF. CDR3 sequence (DNA): TGTGCCAGCAGTGACCAGGGAAGCACAGATACGCAGTATTTT.

The rearrangement joins TRBV7-9 to TRBJ1-2; no reliable D call. In germline, CDR1 is SEHNR, CDR2 FQNEAQ (reference sequence). CDR3 length equals 15 residues. Deletions cut 4 bases from V and 1 base from J, with 13 bases between. CDR3: CASSSRVQDNYGYTF. The DNA of the CDR3 is TGTGCCAGCAGCTCGCGTGTTCAGGATAACTATGGCTACACCTTC.

The gene calls are TRBV27 and TRBJ2-1; perhaps TRBD1 as D (6 bases). Trimming removed 5 bases from V and 6 bases from J, with 20 bases in between. Germline values: CDR1 MNHEY, CDR2 SMNVEV (reference sequence). This CDR3 contains 16 residues. CDR3 coding DNA: TGTGCCAGCAGTAGACAACCGGGACACCGTCCCAATGAGCAGTTCTTC. Residues: CASSRQPGHRPNEQFF.

The rearrangement joins TRBV6-5 to TRBJ2-7, with TRBD1 as a possible D gene (5 bases). V dropped 1 base and J dropped 3 bases, with 10 bases sitting between them. This CDR3 has 14 amino acids. Germline lookup yields CDR1 MNHEY and CDR2 SVGAGI. CDR3 amino acids: CASSYFTGDYEQYF. Written as DNA, the CDR3 is TGTGCCAGCAGTTACTTCACAGGAGACTACGAGCAGTACTTC.

The V gene is TRBV4-1, the J gene TRBJ1-2; TRBD1 agrees at 10 bases. Germline loops: CDR1 MGHRA, CDR2 YSYEKL. J lost 4 bases, V lost 0 bases, and 5 bases had no gene match. The CDR3 has 16 amino acids. CDR3 sequence (DNA): TGCGCCAGCAGCCAAGATGGGGACAGGGGCGGCTATGGCTACACCTTC. It yields the protein CASSQDGDRGGYGYTF.

V is TRBV28 and J is TRBJ1-2, with 7 bases aligning to TRBD1. The CDR3 has 17 amino acids. The germline V gene has CDR1 MDHEN and CDR2 SYDVKM. J lost 5 bases, V lost 4 bases, and 16 bases had no gene match. In nucleotides, the CDR3 is TGTGCCAGCAGTTCCCAGATCCTTATAGACAGGGTTTATGGCTACACCTTC. Translating gives CASSSQILIDRVYGYTF.

This chain links TRBV28 with TRBJ1-1; D is uncertain. The CDR3 length is 13 residues. Per germline, CDR1 MDHEN and CDR2 SYDVKM. The V and J ends lost 6 bases and 1 base respectively, with 9 bases between them. The CDR3 loop is CASSPPGNTEAFF. CDR3 DNA sequence: TGTGCCAGCAGCCCACCGGGGAACACTGAAGCTTTCTTT.

The V gene is TRBV7-8, the J gene TRBJ1-2, with 8 bases aligning to TRBD1. CDR3 length: 14 amino acids. The junction had 5 bases not matched to a gene; V was cut back by 5 bases and J by 3 bases. Germline V gives CDR1 SGHVS, CDR2 FQNEAQ. As DNA, the CDR3 is TGTGCCAGCAGCCGACTGGGACAGGACTATGGCTACACCTTC. It yields the protein CASSRLGQDYGYTF.

J is TRBJ2-4 and V is TRBV2, with a weak D call TRBD2 (5 bases). The CDR3 has 15 amino acids. Germline lookup yields CDR1 SNHLY and CDR2 FYNNEI. With 6 bases removed from V and 0 bases from J, the gap between germline ends came to 12 bases. CDR3 DNA sequence: TGTGCCAGCAGCGGCCCGGGATTAGCCAAAAACATTCAGTACTTC. Its protein is CASSGPGLAKNIQYF.

The chain has TRBV5-8 and TRBJ2-1, with 11 bases that match TRBD2. This CDR3 spans 16 amino acids. The V gene's germline CDR1 is SGHTS and CDR2 YDEGEE. Trimming at V came to 0 bases and at J to 5 bases, leaving 4 bases not matched to a gene. The CDR3 DNA reads as TGTGCCAGCAGCTTGGGACTAGCGGGATCTCACAATGAGCAGTTCTTC. The encoded protein is CASSLGLAGSHNEQFF.

The sample holds one count of this clone. The chain links TRBV7-8 to TRBJ2-3, with D uncertain. CDR1 is SGHVS and CDR2 is FQNEAQ in the germline V gene. V gave up 5 bases and J gave up 5 bases, with 14 bases separating them. The CDR3 spans 14 residues. CDR3 in amino acids: CASSPRLSGDTQYF. In DNA form, the CDR3 reads TGTGCCAGCAGCCCCAGACTTTCTGGAGATACGCAGTATTTT.

CDR3 sequence: CASSLEGGPNTEAFF. DNA of the CDR3: TGTGCCAGCAGCTTAGAAGGGGGTCCGAACACTGAAGCTTTCTTT. The chain uses TRBV7-2 and TRBJ1-1, with D maybe TRBD1 (6 bases). Looked up from germline, CDR1 is SGHTA and CDR2 is FQGNSA. V lost 1 base to trimming and J lost 1 base, with 10 bases between them. CDR3 length: 15 residues.

This CDR3 is CASSSIPGPKPEQYF. The CDR3 DNA follows: TGCGCCAGCAGTTCAATCCCGGGTCCCAAGCCCGAGCAGTACTTC. J is TRBJ2-7 and V is TRBV5-1; D is unresolved. V was clipped by 5 bases and J by 6 bases, with 21 bases between them. Germline values: CDR1 SGHRS, CDR2 YFSETQ. This CDR3 spans 15 amino acids.

The J gene is TRBJ2-7, the V gene TRBV9; tentative D call: TRBD2 (6 bases). The CDR3 consists of 15 residues. V lost 0 bases to trimming and J lost 3 bases, with 13 bases between them. Germline CDR1 SGDLS, CDR2 YYNGEE. CDR3 sequence: CASSVGGGIVYEQYF. The CDR3 DNA follows: TGTGCCAGCAGCGTAGGGGGCGGGATAGTCTACGAGCAGTACTTC.

The J gene is TRBJ1-3, the V gene TRBV4-1, with 7 nucleotides matching TRBD1. Germline CDR1 and CDR2: MGHRA and YSYEKL. The CDR3 totals 16 residues. The ends lost 1 base at V and 0 bases at J; junction bases unmatched: 3. The CDR3 reads CASSQAGDSSGNTIYF. The DNA for the CDR3 is TGCGCCAGCAGCCAAGCAGGGGACAGCTCTGGAAACACCATATATTTT.

The rearrangement uses TRBV25-1 and TRBJ1-2; 8 bases line up with TRBD1. V dropped 4 bases and J dropped 4; count of bases not matched to a gene: 8. This CDR3 has 15 residues. CDR1 MGHDK and CDR2 SYGVNS come from the germline V gene. CDR3 amino acids: CASSGAGGAGYGYTF. The CDR3 region has the DNA TGTGCCAGCAGTGGGGCAGGGGGCGCGGGCTATGGCTACACCTTC.

The chain uses TRBV7-2 and TRBJ2-5; 8 bases match TRBD2. From germline, CDR1 is SGHTA and CDR2 FQGNSA. V lost 1 base and J lost 4; bases outside the gene matches: 11. The CDR3 is 17 residues long. CDR3 region: CASSLVASGSGGETQYF. The CDR3 bases are TGTGCCAGCAGCTTAGTTGCCAGCGGGAGTGGCGGAGAGACCCAGTACTTC.

This chain connects TRBV29-1 to TRBJ2-7, with D unclear. V was shortened by 2 bases and J by 6 bases, with 11 bases between the two germline ends. CDR1 SQVTM and CDR2 ANQGSEA come from the germline V gene. The CDR3 loop spans 12 amino acids. The CDR3 is CSVETGWSEQYF. DNA for the CDR3: TGCAGCGTTGAAACGGGTTGGTCCGAGCAGTACTTC.

V gene TRBV2 combines with J gene TRBJ2-7, with a tentative D call TRBD1 (5 bases). V lost 6 bases to trimming and J lost 6 bases, with 9 bases between them. Germline CDR1 and CDR2: SNHLY and FYNNEI. There are 11 residues in the CDR3. DNA for the CDR3: TGTGCCAGCAGAGGGGCTGGCGAGCAGTACTTC. Translation gives CASRGAGEQYF.

This chain links TRBV5-3 with TRBJ2-1, with 11 positions matching TRBD2. TRBV5-3 is labeled an ORF, and its function is uncertain. The ends lost 4 bases at V and 6 bases at J; junction bases unmatched: 9. The length of the CDR3 is 16 residues. The DNA for the CDR3 is TGTGCCAGAAGCCGGGGACTAGCGGAAGGGAGCAATGAGCAGTTCTTC. Encoded protein: CARSRGLAEGSNEQFF.

The chain couples TRBV28 to TRBJ2-7; weak D call: TRBD1 (6 bases). CDR1 MDHEN and CDR2 SYDVKM come from the germline V gene. The CDR3 length is 12 residues. V was trimmed by 7 bases and J by 6 bases, leaving 13 bases between them. The CDR3 sequence is CASMGALGEQYF. The CDR3 DNA reads as TGTGCCAGCATGGGGGCTTTAGGCGAGCAGTACTTC.

The chain has TRBV9 and TRBJ2-1; 7 bases are shared with TRBD2. The CDR3 consists of 15 residues. Germline V gene sequence: CDR1 SGDLS, CDR2 YYNGEE. J was trimmed by 4 bases and V by 3 bases; bases with no gene match: 7. This CDR3 is CASSGGGFKYNEQFF. The CDR3 DNA follows: TGTGCCAGCAGCGGGGGGGGGTTTAAGTACAATGAGCAGTTCTTC.

The V call is TRBV7-2, the J call TRBJ2-3; 10 bases are a match to TRBD2. Trimming removed 2 bases from V and 0 bases from J; junction bases left unmatched: 8. Germline V gene lookup returns CDR1 SGHTA and CDR2 FQGNSA. There are 18 residues in the CDR3. CDR3 sequence reads: CASSLTAGGSGSTDTQYF. CDR3 nucleotides: TGTGCCAGCAGCTTAACAGCGGGAGGGTCGGGTAGCACAGATACGCAGTATTTT.

V gene TRBV19 combines with J gene TRBJ2-7, with D tentatively TRBD1 (6 bases). This CDR3 is 14 amino acids long. Germline assignment: CDR1 LNHDA and CDR2 SQIVND (reference sequence). V was trimmed by 6 bases and J by 6 bases, leaving 18 bases between them. The CDR3 sequence is CASSLGDTQGEQYF. DNA for the CDR3: TGTGCCAGTAGCCTGGGGGACACCCAGGGCGAGCAGTACTTC.

The rearrangement links TRBV5-4 to TRBJ1-1; tentative D call: TRBD1 (6 bases). V lost 2 bases to trimming and J lost 3 bases, with 14 bases between them. Per germline, CDR1 SGHNT and CDR2 YYREEE (reference sequence). The CDR3 is 15 residues long. Written as DNA, the CDR3 is TGTGCCAGCAGCTTCGGGGGGCAAGGGGACACTGAAGCTTTCTTT. Its protein product is CASSFGGQGDTEAFF.

The chain is built from TRBV14 and TRBJ1-1; no clear D. Germline V lookup: CDR1 SGHDN, CDR2 FVKESK. V dropped 1 base and J dropped 0 bases, with 6 bases sitting between them. The CDR3 has 14 residues. The CDR3 loop is CASSQGRMNTEAFF. CDR3 in DNA: TGTGCCAGCAGCCAAGGGAGGATGAACACTGAAGCTTTCTTT.